These 6 T cell receptor beta chains were sequenced from one sample in a study of PD-1 blockade in classical Hodgkin lymphoma. TCRdb's copy holds only in-frame clones and misses some; the assay was immunoSEQ multiplex PCR. The sample has around 13,000 clones; 84% are singletons. Every patient was affected by relapse after autologous stem cell transplantation, while exposure to brentuximab vedotin was not uniform. The sequences come from peripheral blood mononuclear cells (PBMCs), collected at baseline. These receptors were obtained from a human donor with classical Hodgkin lymphoma.

The V gene is TRBV20-1, the J gene TRBJ2-5; D remains unclear. Germline CDR1 and CDR2: DFQATT and SNEGSKA (reference sequence). The CDR3 has 11 residues. CDR3 coding DNA: TGCAGCCCTCTTGGCCAAGAGACCCAGTACTTC. It is translated as CSPLGQETQYF.

This chain uses TRBV10-3 with TRBJ1-5, with no clear D. This CDR3 region has 12 residues. Germline V gene lookup returns CDR1 ENHRY and CDR2 SYGVKD. The V and J ends lost 0 bases and 7 bases respectively, with 4 bases between them. This chain's CDR3 is CAISESGQPQHF. CDR3 in DNA: TGTGCCATCAGTGAGTCGGGGCAGCCCCAGCATTTT.

The chain joins TRBV18 to TRBJ2-6; D gene uncertain. Germline lookup yields CDR1 KGHSH and CDR2 LQKENI. CDR3 length equals 15 residues. V was pared by 7 bases and J by 4 bases, with 14 bases between. The CDR3 loop reads CASFSGRSGANVLTF. DNA for the CDR3: TGTGCCAGCTTTTCCGGTAGAAGCGGGGCCAACGTCCTGACTTTC. Variable domain in full (rest from reference TRBV18 and TRBJ2-6): NAGVMQNPRHLVRRRGQEARLRCSPMKGHSHVYWYRQLPEEGLKFMVYLQKENIIDESGMPKERFSAEFPKEGPSILRIQQVVRGDSAAYFCASFSGRSGANVLTFGAGSRLTVL.

This chain links TRBV7-3 with TRBJ2-1; D might be TRBD2 (7 bases). The germline CDR1 and CDR2 sequences are SGHTA and FQGTGA. The V end lost 5 bases, the J end lost 2 bases, and 16 bases lay between the germline ends. The CDR3 covers 16 residues. The CDR3 reads CASSPQGRETYNEQFF. CDR3 nucleotide sequence: TGTGCCAGCAGCCCCCAGGGGCGGGAGACCTACAATGAGCAGTTCTTC. The whole variable domain, filled in from reference TRBV7-3 and TRBJ2-1, reads GAGVSQTPSNKVTEKGKYVELRCDPISGHTALYWYRQSLGQGPEFLIYFQGTGAADDSGLPNDRFFAVRPEGSVSTLKIQRTERGDSAVYLCASSPQGRETYNEQFFGPGTRLTVL.

The V and J genes are TRBV10-1 and TRBJ2-6; 7 bases are a match to TRBD1. This CDR3 is built from 17 residues. CDR1 is WNHNN and CDR2 is SYGVQD in the germline V gene (reference sequence). The ends lost 4 bases at V and 2 bases at J; junction bases unmatched: 8. The CDR3 is CASSARQGEAGANVLTF. CDR3 bases: TGCGCCAGCAGTGCACGGCAGGGGGAAGCTGGGGCCAACGTCCTGACTTTC.

This chain connects TRBV5-4 to TRBJ1-2; no reliable D call. In germline, CDR1 is SGHNT, CDR2 YYREEE (reference sequence). This CDR3 has 15 amino acids. Trimming stripped 1 base from V and 2 bases from J, with 12 bases between. The DNA for the CDR3 is TGTGCCAGCAGCTTGTCTCCGACGGGCAACTATGGCTACACCTTC. It encodes CASSLSPTGNYGYTF. Full variable domain (rest looked up from reference TRBV5-4 and TRBJ1-2): ETGVTQSPTHLIKTRGQQVTLRCSSQSGHNTVSWYQQALGQGPQFIFQYYREEENGRGNFPPRFSGLQFPNYSSELNVNALELDDSALYLCASSLSPTGNYGYTFGSGTRLTVV.